This T cell receptor beta chain derives from a study of CD8 T cells in Susac syndrome. Across the whole study: There were Susac syndrome patients who were therapy-naive at blood draw, others on corticosteroids, and others on intravenous immunoglobulin alone. Study findings and constraints: Susac-specific public clones were found in total CD8+ and CD8+ TEMRA repertoires, numbering under 20 and five, respectively. Susac CD8+ clonal expansion peaked in TEMRA cells and active patients.

It was with random hexamers that about 0.45 to 1 ug RNA was reverse transcribed. TCRdb reanalysed the immunoSEQ multiplex PCR reads using MiXCR and keeps one entry per CDR3 protein. The sample has 75,000 or so distinct CDR3 sequences; over 85% are singletons. With regard to this clonotype: Its antigen is undetermined.

Germline V CDR1 and CDR2: SGHDT, YYEEEE. The CDR3 has 12 residues. The germline V and J ends were trimmed by 3 bases and 4 bases, with 5 bases remaining between them. Material: CD8+ T cells from PBMCs. V and J are TRBV5-6 and TRBJ2-4; D unclear. The receptor's source is a human donor with Susac syndrome. CDR3 region: CASSSTKNIQYF. The CDR3 bases are TGTGCCAGCAGCTCCACAAAAAACATTCAGTACTTC.